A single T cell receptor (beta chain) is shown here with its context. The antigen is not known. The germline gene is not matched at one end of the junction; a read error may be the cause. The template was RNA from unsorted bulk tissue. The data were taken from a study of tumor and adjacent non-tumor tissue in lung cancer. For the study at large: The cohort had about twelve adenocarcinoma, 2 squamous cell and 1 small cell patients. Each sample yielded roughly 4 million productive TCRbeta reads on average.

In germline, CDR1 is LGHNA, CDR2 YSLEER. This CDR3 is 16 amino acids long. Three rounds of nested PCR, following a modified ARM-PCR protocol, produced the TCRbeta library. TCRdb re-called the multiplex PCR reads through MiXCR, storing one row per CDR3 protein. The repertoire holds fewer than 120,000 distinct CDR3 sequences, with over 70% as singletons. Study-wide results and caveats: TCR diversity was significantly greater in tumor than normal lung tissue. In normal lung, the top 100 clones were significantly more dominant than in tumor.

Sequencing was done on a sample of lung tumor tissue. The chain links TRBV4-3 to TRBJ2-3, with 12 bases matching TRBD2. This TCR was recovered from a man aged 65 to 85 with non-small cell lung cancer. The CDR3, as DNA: TGCGCCAACAGCCGTAGACTAGCGGGAGTGGCATATACGCAGTATTTT. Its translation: CANSRRLAGVAYTQYF.